The clone carrying this T cell receptor beta chain has just a few counts. The antigen remains unidentified. The sample is drawn from a study of glioma-infiltrating T cells after dendritic cell vaccination. Notes on the study in general: Higher pretreatment TIL content predicted longer progression-free time and survival.

Trimming left V 3 bases short and J 3 bases short, with 11 bases between. The CDR3 spans 15 residues. Looked up from germline, CDR1 is SGHTA and CDR2 is FQGNSA. Measured with immunoSEQ multiplex PCR; TCRdb has only the in-frame clones, and not every one. The sample has about 38,000 clones, 70% to 85% seen once. Source: blood, taken before dendritic cell vaccination. The clonotype comes from a human donor with glioblastoma. The rearrangement uses TRBV7-2 and TRBJ2-2; D not resolved. The DNA for the CDR3 is TGTGCCAGCAGCTTGACGGGTCACGACACCGGGGAGCTGTTTTTT. As protein: CASSLTGHDTGELFF.